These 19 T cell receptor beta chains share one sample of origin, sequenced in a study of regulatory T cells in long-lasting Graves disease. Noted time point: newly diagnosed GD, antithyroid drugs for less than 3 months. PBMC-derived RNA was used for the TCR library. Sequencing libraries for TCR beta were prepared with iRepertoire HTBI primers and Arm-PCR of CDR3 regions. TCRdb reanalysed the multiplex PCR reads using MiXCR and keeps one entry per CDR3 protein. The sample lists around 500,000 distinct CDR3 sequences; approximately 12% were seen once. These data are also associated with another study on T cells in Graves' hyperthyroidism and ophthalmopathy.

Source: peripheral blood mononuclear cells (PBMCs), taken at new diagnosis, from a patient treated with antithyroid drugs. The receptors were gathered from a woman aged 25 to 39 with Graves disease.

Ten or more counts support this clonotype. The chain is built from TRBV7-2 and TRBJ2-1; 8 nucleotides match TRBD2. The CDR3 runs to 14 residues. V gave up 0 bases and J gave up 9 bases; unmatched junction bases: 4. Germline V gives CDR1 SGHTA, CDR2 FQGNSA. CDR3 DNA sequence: TGTGCCAGCAGCTTAGCGGGACTAGTCAGTGAGCAGTTCTTC. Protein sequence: CASSLAGLVSEQFF.

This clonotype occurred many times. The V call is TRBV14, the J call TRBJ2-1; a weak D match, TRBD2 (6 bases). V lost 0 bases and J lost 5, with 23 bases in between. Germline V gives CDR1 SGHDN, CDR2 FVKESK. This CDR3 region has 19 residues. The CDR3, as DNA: TGTGCCAGCAGCCAAGATAAACCCCGATGGCTAGCGCTAGACAATGAGCAGTTCTTC. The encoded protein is CASSQDKPRWLALDNEQFF.

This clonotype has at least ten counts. The chain's CDR3 is CASRQDTGELFF. In nucleotides, the CDR3 is TGTGCCAGCCGTCAGGACACCGGGGAGCTGTTTTTT. The chain carries TRBV6-1 and TRBJ2-2; D ambiguous. This CDR3 region has 12 residues. Per the germline V gene, CDR1 is MNHNS and CDR2 is SASEGT. Trimming left V 8 bases short and J 3 bases short, with 7 bases between.

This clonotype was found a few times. The CDR3 is CASSETRFNSPLHF. In DNA form, the CDR3 reads TGTGCCAGCAGCGAAACAAGATTTAATTCACCCCTCCACTTT. The chain joins TRBV6-1 to TRBJ1-6; D gene ambiguous. CDR1 is MNHNS and CDR2 is SASEGT in the germline V gene. This CDR3 has 14 residues. Trimming removed 6 bases from V and 6 bases from J, with 12 bases in between.

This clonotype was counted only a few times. The CDR3 nucleotides are TGTGCCAGCAGTGAATTGACTTACTTTAACTATGGCTACACCTTC. Its translation is CASSELTYFNYGYTF. The chain employs TRBV6-1 and TRBJ1-2, with D hard to call. This CDR3 has 15 amino acids. V lost 2 bases, J lost 1 base, and 11 bases lay in between. Germline V gene lookup returns CDR1 MNHNS and CDR2 SASEGT.

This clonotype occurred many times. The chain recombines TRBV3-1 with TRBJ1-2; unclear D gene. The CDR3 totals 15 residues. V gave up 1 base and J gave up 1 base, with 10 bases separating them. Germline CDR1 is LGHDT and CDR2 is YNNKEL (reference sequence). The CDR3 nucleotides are TGTGCCAGCAGCCAAGTATCGGCGCTTAACTATGGCTACACCTTC. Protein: CASSQVSALNYGYTF.

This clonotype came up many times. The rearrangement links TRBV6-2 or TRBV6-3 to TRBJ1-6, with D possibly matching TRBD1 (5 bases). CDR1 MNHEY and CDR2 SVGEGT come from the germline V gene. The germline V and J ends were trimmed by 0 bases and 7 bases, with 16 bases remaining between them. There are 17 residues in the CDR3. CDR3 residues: CASSYSAGTSANSPLHF. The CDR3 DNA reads TGTGCCAGCAGTTACTCTGCCGGGACCTCGGCAAATTCACCCCTCCACTTT.

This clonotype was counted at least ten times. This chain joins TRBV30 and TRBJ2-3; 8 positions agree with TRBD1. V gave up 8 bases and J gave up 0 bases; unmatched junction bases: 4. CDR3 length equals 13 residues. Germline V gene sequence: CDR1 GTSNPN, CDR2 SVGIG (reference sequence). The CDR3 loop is CARTGKSTDTQYF. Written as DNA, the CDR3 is TGTGCCAGGACAGGGAAGAGCACAGATACGCAGTATTTT. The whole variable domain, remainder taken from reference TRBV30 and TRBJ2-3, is SQTIHQWPATLVQPVGSPLSLECTVEGTSNPNLYWYRQAAGRGLQLLFYSVGIGQISSEVPQNLSASRPQDRQFILSSKKLLLSDSGFYLCARTGKSTDTQYFGPGTRLTVL.

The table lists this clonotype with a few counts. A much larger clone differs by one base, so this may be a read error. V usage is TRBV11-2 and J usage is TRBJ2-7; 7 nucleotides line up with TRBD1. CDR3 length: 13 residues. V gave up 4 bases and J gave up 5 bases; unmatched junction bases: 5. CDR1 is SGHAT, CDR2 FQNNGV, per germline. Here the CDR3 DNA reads TGTGCCAGCAGCTCTAGGGACAGCCACGAGCAGTACTTC. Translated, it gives CASSSRDSHEQYF.

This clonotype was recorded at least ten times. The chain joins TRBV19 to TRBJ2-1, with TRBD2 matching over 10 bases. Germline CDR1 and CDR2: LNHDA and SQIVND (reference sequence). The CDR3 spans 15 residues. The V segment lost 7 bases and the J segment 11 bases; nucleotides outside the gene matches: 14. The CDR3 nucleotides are TGTGCCAGTACCAAACCGGGGACTAGCGCGAATAAGCAGTTCTTC. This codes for CASTKPGTSANKQFF.

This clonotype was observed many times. CDR3 bases: TGCAGCGTTGCAGGGGGGACAGTAACTGAAGCTTTCTTT. It translates to CSVAGGTVTEAFF. The chain employs TRBV29-1 and TRBJ1-1; 7 nucleotides align to TRBD1. J lost 5 bases, V lost 4 bases, and 7 bases had no gene match. The V gene's germline CDR1 is SQVTM and CDR2 ANQGSEA. The CDR3 runs to 13 residues.

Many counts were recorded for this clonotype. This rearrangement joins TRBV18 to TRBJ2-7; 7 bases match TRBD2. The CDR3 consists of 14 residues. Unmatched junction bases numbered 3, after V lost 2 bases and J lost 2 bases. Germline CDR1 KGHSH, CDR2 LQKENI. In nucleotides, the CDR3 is TGTGCCAGCTCACCATCCGGGAGGCCCTACGAGCAGTACTTC. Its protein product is CASSPSGRPYEQYF. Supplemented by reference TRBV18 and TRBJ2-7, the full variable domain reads NAGVMQNPRHLVRRRGQEARLRCSPMKGHSHVYWYRQLPEEGLKFMVYLQKENIIDESGMPKERFSAEFPKEGPSILRIQQVVRGDSAAYFCASSPSGRPYEQYFGPGTRLTVT.

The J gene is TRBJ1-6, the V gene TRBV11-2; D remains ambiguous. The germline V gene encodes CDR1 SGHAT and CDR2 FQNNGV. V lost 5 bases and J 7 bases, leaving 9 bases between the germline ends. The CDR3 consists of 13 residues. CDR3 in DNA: TGTGCCAGCAGCGATACCAGGAATTCACCCCTCCACTTT. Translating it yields CASSDTRNSPLHF.

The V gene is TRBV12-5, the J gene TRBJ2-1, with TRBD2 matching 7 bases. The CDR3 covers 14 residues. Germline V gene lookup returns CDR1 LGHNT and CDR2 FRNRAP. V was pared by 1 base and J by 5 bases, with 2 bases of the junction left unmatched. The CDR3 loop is CASGLGTSNNEQFF. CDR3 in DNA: TGTGCTAGTGGTTTGGGGACTAGTAACAATGAGCAGTTCTTC. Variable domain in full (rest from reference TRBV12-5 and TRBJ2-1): DARVTQTPRHKVTEMGQEVTMRCQPILGHNTVFWYRQTMMQGLELLAYFRNRAPLDDSGMPKDRFSAEMPDATLATLKIQPSEPRDSAVYFCASGLGTSNNEQFFGPGTRLTVL.

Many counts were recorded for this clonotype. In DNA, the CDR3 is TGTGCCAGCAGCCAGACGAAGCGGGGCTACACCTTC. Protein sequence: CASSQTKRGYTF. The rearrangement links TRBV3-1 to TRBJ1-2, with unresolved D. The CDR3 is 12 residues long. Trimming pared 3 bases from V and 8 bases from J, leaving 10 bases between. Per germline, CDR1 LGHDT and CDR2 YNNKEL (reference sequence).

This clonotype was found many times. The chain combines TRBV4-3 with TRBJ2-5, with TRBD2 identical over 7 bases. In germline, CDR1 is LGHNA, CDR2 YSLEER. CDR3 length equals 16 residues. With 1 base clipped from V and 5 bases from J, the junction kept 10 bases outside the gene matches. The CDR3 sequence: CASSQGGREGMETQYF. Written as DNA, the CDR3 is TGCGCCAGCAGCCAAGGAGGAAGGGAGGGAATGGAGACCCAGTACTTC.

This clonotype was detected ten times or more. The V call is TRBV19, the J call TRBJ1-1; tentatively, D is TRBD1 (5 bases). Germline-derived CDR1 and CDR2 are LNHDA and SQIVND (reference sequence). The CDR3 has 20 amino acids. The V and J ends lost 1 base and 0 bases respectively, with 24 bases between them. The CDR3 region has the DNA TGTGCCAGTAGTATAGCCGAAGAACCTTGGGGGGAGGGGATGAACACTGAAGCTTTCTTT. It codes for CASSIAEEPWGEGMNTEAFF.

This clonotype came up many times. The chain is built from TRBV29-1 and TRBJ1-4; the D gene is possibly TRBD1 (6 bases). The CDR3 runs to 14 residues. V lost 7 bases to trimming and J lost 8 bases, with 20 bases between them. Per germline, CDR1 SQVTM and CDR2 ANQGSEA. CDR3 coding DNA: TGCAGCGCCTCAATGGGGGGGGCCGGCGAAAAACTGTTTTTT. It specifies CSASMGGAGEKLFF. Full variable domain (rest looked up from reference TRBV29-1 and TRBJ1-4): SAVISQKPSRDICQRGTSLTIQCQVDSQVTMMFWYRQQPGQSLTLIATANQGSEATYESGFVIDKFPISRPNLTFSTLTVSNMSPEDSSIYLCSASMGGAGEKLFFGSGTQLSVL.

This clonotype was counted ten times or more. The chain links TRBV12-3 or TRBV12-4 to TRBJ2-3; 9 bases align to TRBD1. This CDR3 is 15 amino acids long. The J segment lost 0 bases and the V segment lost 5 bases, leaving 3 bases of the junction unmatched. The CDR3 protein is CASSPGTGSTDTQYF. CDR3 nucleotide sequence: TGTGCCAGCAGTCCAGGGACAGGGAGCACAGATACGCAGTATTTT.